Listed below are T cell receptor beta chains from one sample, sequenced in a study of CD8 T cells in Susac syndrome. TCRdb ran MiXCR on the immunoSEQ multiplex PCR reads and lists one entry per CDR3 protein. The table includes under 550,000 distinct CDR3 sequences, 75% to 90% detected once. Sequenced: CD8+ T cells from PBMCs. Receptors originate from a human donor with multiple sclerosis. CDR3s include the opening cysteine and the closing phenylalanine or tryptophan. The D gene is left open where the match is weak. Size tells how often a clone was seen (once, few, many) or the class of an expanded clone, and some rows leave it out.

v_gene	j_gene	abundance	d_gene	CDR3aa	CDR3nt
TRBV15	TRBJ2-7	.	TRBD1	CATSGGQVSGEQYF	TGTGCCACCAGCGGGGGACAGGTTTCTGGAGAGCAGTACTTC
TRBV2	TRBJ2-3	once	.	CASSEALGITDTQYF	TGTGCCAGCAGTGAAGCCCTCGGGATCACAGATACGCAGTATTTT
TRBV28	TRBJ2-7	.	.	CASSNPGERKSSYEQYF	TGTGCCAGCAGTAACCCTGGGGAGCGGAAAAGCTCCTACGAGCAGTACTTC
TRBV9	TRBJ2-5	once	TRBD1	CASSDGQGAKGETQYF	TGTGCCAGCAGCGACGGACAGGGGGCTAAGGGAGAGACCCAGTACTTC
TRBV5-6	TRBJ2-2	.	.	CASSRGNTGELFF	TGTGCCAGCAGCCGGGGGAACACCGGGGAGCTGTTTTTT
TRBV4-1	TRBJ2-1	.	.	CASSHDHGGLSNEQFF	TGCGCCAGCAGCCACGACCACGGGGGGCTATCGAATGAGCAGTTCTTC
TRBV6-5	TRBJ2-7	.	TRBD1	CASSWGQGALDEQYF	TGTGCCAGCAGTTGGGGACAGGGGGCGCTGGACGAGCAGTACTTC
TRBV3-1	TRBJ2-7	.	.	CASSQDWIGTEQYF	TGTGCCAGCAGCCAAGATTGGATAGGGACCGAGCAGTACTTC
TRBV4-1	TRBJ1-4	.	.	CASSDQNQEYNEKLFF	TGCGCCAGCAGCGACCAAAATCAGGAGTATAATGAAAAACTGTTTTTT
TRBV27	TRBJ2-7	.	.	CASSLLNEQYF	TGTGCCAGCAGTTTATTAAACGAGCAGTACTTC
TRBV5-1	TRBJ2-2	.	TRBD2	CASSLGPLAEYTGELFF	TGCGCCAGCAGCTTGGGGCCCCTAGCGGAATACACCGGGGAGCTGTTTTTT
TRBV2	TRBJ2-1	.	TRBD2	CASSRLAEQYNEQFF	TGTGCCAGCAGTAGGCTAGCGGAGCAATACAATGAGCAGTTCTTC
TRBV9	TRBJ2-3	.	TRBD2	CASSAGTSGGTDTQYF	TGTGCCAGCAGCGCCGGCACTAGCGGGGGCACAGATACGCAGTATTTT
TRBV4-1	TRBJ1-6	.	.	CASSQERRLSYNSPLHF	TGCGCCAGCAGCCAAGAGAGACGGCTATCCTATAATTCACCCCTCCACTTT
TRBV20-1	TRBJ1-2	.	TRBD1	CSAQPHTGEFYGYTF	TGCAGTGCCCAGCCCCACACAGGGGAATTCTATGGCTACACCTTC
TRBV28	TRBJ2-3	once	TRBD2	CASSATSASTDTQYF	TGTGCCAGCAGTGCAACTAGCGCTTCCACAGATACGCAGTATTTT
TRBV19	TRBJ1-5	.	TRBD1	CASSLRQGTYQPQHF	TGTGCCAGTAGTCTCCGACAGGGCACGTATCAGCCCCAGCATTTT
TRBV7-9	TRBJ1-2	.	TRBD1	CASSVPGTGGYGYTF	TGTGCCAGCAGCGTGCCGGGGACAGGGGGCTATGGCTACACCTTC
TRBV19	TRBJ2-1	.	.	CASKQGTLPYNEQFF	TGTGCCAGTAAGCAAGGTACCCTCCCCTACAATGAGCAGTTCTTC
TRBV11-2	TRBJ2-1	few	TRBD2	CASSSLAGGLYNEQFF	TGTGCCAGCAGCTCACTAGCGGGAGGACTGTACAATGAGCAGTTCTTC
TRBV6-1	TRBJ2-3	.	.	CASSPLGQGGSTDTQYF	TGTGCCAGCAGTCCTTTAGGGCAGGGCGGTAGCACAGATACGCAGTATTTT
TRBV25-1	TRBJ2-2	.	TRBD1	CASSEYRGTGTGELFF	TGTGCCAGCAGTGAATACAGGGGGACGGGCACCGGGGAGCTGTTTTTT
TRBV5-1	TRBJ2-7	.	TRBD1	CASSQTGTGPYEQYF	TGCGCCAGCAGCCAGACCGGGACAGGGCCCTACGAGCAGTACTTC
TRBV27	TRBJ2-1	.	.	CASSLSGQGRDYEQFF	TGTGCCAGCAGTTTATCCGGTCAGGGTAGAGACTATGAGCAGTTCTTC
TRBV5-4	TRBJ2-5	.	TRBD1	CASSLLDREVETQYF	TGTGCCAGCAGCTTGTTGGACAGGGAGGTGGAGACCCAGTACTTC
TRBV2	TRBJ1-2	.	TRBD1	CASSEETGEGYTF	TGTGCCAGCAGTGAGGAGACAGGGGAAGGCTACACCTTC
TRBV4-1	TRBJ2-5	.	.	CASSQDKAGMYQETQYF	TGCGCCAGCAGCCAAGATAAGGCAGGGATGTATCAAGAGACCCAGTACTTC
TRBV12-3/TRBV12-4	TRBJ2-1	.	.	CASSFFSDEQFF	TGTGCCAGCAGTTTTTTTAGCGATGAGCAGTTCTTC
TRBV2	TRBJ1-1	once	.	CASTDTEAFF	TGTGCCAGCACGGACACTGAAGCTTTCTTT
TRBV10-2	TRBJ2-7	.	.	CASSGISGTSYEQYF	TGCGCCAGCAGTGGAATATCGGGCACCTCCTACGAGCAGTACTTC